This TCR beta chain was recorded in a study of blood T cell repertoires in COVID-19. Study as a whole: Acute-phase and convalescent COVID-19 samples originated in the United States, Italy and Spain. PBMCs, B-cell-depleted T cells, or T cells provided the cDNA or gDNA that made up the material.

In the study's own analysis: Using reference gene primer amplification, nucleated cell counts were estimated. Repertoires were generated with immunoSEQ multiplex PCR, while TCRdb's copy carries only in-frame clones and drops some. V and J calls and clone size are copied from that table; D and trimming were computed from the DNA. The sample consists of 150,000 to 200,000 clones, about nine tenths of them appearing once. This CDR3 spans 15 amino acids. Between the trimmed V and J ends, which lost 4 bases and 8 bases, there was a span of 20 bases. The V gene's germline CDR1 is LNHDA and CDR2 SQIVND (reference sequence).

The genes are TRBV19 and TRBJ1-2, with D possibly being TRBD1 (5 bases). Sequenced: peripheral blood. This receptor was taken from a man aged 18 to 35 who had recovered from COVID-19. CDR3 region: CASSSSPHGAQGYTF. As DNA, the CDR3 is TGTGCCAGTAGTAGTAGCCCCCATGGGGCTCAGGGCTACACCTTC.